This entry is about one T cell receptor (beta chain). This sample was included in a study of shared clonotypes between healthy human individuals. TCRdb's copy holds only in-frame clones and misses some; the assay was immunoSEQ multiplex PCR. This sample has under 2,500,000 clones, with approximately 94% found just once. The CDR3 consists of 15 residues. Germline assignment: CDR1 WSHSY and CDR2 SAAADI. The trim removed 7 bases at V and 2 bases at J, leaving 5 bases unmatched. Subsets obtained from CD4+ cells comprised CD45RA+ naive and CD45RA-negative memory cells. The V and J genes are TRBV10-2 and TRBJ2-1, with TRBD2 matching over 10 bases. The sequenced sample consisted of naive CD4+ T cells sorted from blood. Regarding subset: CD45RA+ positively selected. This receptor was identified in a man between 18 and 29 years old in good health. The CDR3 sequence is CASTPSGGAYNEQFF. The CDR3 bases are TGCGCCAGCACTCCCAGCGGGGGGGCCTACAATGAGCAGTTCTTC.